This TCR beta chain was sequenced during a study of CD8 T cells in ankylosing spondylitis. Each CDR3 protein is one row after TCRdb ran MiXCR on the 5' RACE reads. The sample holds about 340,000 distinct CDR3 sequences, approximately 8% seen once. Germline V lookup: CDR1 DFQATT, CDR2 SNEGSKA (reference sequence). Germline trimming cut 1 base from V and 7 bases from J; bases unmatched to any gene: 5. This CDR3 has 14 residues. The sample holds a few counts of this clonotype. Its matching antigen is unknown. Study observations and caveats: Reactive arthritis synovial fluid and blood were previously reported to contain some motif variants. Seemingly distinctive of ankylosing spondylitis blood was a TCR beta motif formed by eight highly homologous variants. Peripheral blood samples showed relatively rare disease-linked clones, and these clones were CD8+. Researchers reportedly found disease-linked clones significantly enriched in matched ankylosing spondylitis synovial fluid.

The origin of this receptor is a male donor with ankylosing spondylitis. V usage is TRBV20-1 and J usage is TRBJ2-2, with 8 bases lining up with TRBD2. The sequenced material came from blood, either unsorted or a sorted T cell fraction (not recorded which). The CDR3 nucleotides read TGCAGTGCTAGAGTCCAGCGGGAGTACGGGGAGCTGTTTTTT. Encoded protein: CSARVQREYGELFF.